These 29 T cell receptor beta chains were sequenced from one sample in a study of T cell clones after liver transplantation. The assay was immunoSEQ multiplex PCR, and TCRdb's table has in-frame clones only and misses some. The data contain around 110,000 clones, approximately 90% of them singletons. Sequenced material: CD4+ T cells from blood, taken 12 months after liver transplant. The receptors derive from a human patient who received a liver transplant. Some T cells may have originated in the graft donor.

This clone was counted a single time. The rearrangement links TRBV19 to TRBJ1-2; 7 bases are a match to TRBD1. After removal of 5 bases from V and 4 bases from J, the junction contained 10 bases not matched to a gene. Germline CDR1 and CDR2: LNHDA and SQIVND (reference sequence). The CDR3 is 15 amino acids. The CDR3 nucleotides are TGTGCCAGTAGTGCGGGACAGCGAGCCCCCTATGGCTACACCTTC. The encoded protein is CASSAGQRAPYGYTF.

The chain employs TRBV7-9 and TRBJ2-5; D unclear. CDR1 and CDR2 from the germline V gene are SEHNR and FQNEAQ (reference sequence). This CDR3 is 11 amino acids long. The V and J ends lost 3 bases and 4 bases respectively, with 3 bases between them. CDR3 DNA: TGTGCCAGCAGCTTTCGAGAGACCCAGTACTTC. Protein sequence: CASSFRETQYF.

The CDR3 here is CASSALAGGGNEQFF. The CDR3 nucleotides are TGTGCCAGCAGCGCACTAGCGGGAGGGGGTAATGAGCAGTTCTTC. The chain is built from TRBV9 and TRBJ2-1; TRBD2 agrees at 13 bases. With 3 bases clipped from V and 7 bases from J, the junction kept 4 bases outside the gene matches. The CDR3 loop spans 15 amino acids. CDR1 is SGDLS and CDR2 is YYNGEE in the germline V gene.

The gene calls are TRBV6-4 and TRBJ2-6; 10 bases align to TRBD1. This CDR3 has 18 residues. The germline V gene has CDR1 MRHNA and CDR2 SNTAGT. V gave up 6 bases and J gave up 0 bases; unmatched junction bases: 8. CDR3 nucleotide sequence: TGTGCCAGCAGCCCAGGGGGACAGGGGTCCTCTGGGGCCAACGTCCTGACTTTC. Amino acid sequence: CASSPGGQGSSGANVLTF.

The rearrangement uses TRBV7-2 and TRBJ2-4, with 7 bases matching TRBD2. V lost 3 bases to trimming and J lost 1 base; unmatched junction nucleotides: 9. Germline V CDR1 and CDR2: SGHTA, FQGNSA. This CDR3 is built from 17 residues. In DNA, the CDR3 is TGTGCCAGCAGCTTGGAGGGAGGGCCTTTCGCCAAAAACATTCAGTACTTC. Translating it yields CASSLEGGPFAKNIQYF. Based on the CDR3 plus reference TRBV7-2 and TRBJ2-4, the full variable domain is GAGVSQSPSNKVTEKGKDVELRCDPISGHTALYWYRQSLGQGLEFLIYFQGNSAPDKSGLPSDRFSAERTGGSVSTLTIQRTQQEDSAVYLCASSLEGGPFAKNIQYFGAGTRLSVL.

This clone was detected only once. The chain combines TRBV6-6 with TRBJ1-2, with 9 nucleotides matching TRBD1. Per the germline V gene, CDR1 is MNHNY and CDR2 is SVGAGI (reference sequence). This CDR3 is built from 13 residues. Unmatched junction bases numbered 4, after V lost 5 bases and J lost 6 bases. In DNA form, the CDR3 reads TGTGCCAGCAGTACCGGGACAGGGAATGGCTACACCTTC. The encoded protein is CASSTGTGNGYTF.

The J gene is TRBJ2-2, the V gene TRBV5-1, with 7 bases fitting TRBD1. The CDR3 consists of 19 residues. The V gene's germline CDR1 is SGHRS and CDR2 YFSETQ. With 0 bases clipped from V and 3 bases from J, the junction kept 14 bases outside the gene matches. CDR3 nucleotide sequence: TGCGCCAGCAGCTTGGAGGTTTTAGACAGGGCGATAGACACCGGGGAGCTGTTTTTT. Amino acid sequence: CASSLEVLDRAIDTGELFF.

The chain is built from TRBV28 and TRBJ2-5, with D unclear. The length of the CDR3 is 15 residues. The V gene lost 3 bases and the J gene lost 1 base, with 12 bases spanning the gap. CDR1 is MDHEN and CDR2 is SYDVKM in the germline V gene. The CDR3 DNA sequence: TGTGCCAGCAGTTTTCTGACGGGCCTCCAAGAGACCCAGTACTTC. It translates to CASSFLTGLQETQYF.

The V gene is TRBV7-8, the J gene TRBJ1-3; D is unresolved. This CDR3 region has 14 residues. The ends were cut back, 1 base at V and 0 bases at J, with 4 bases in the middle. The germline V gene encodes CDR1 SGHVS and CDR2 FQNEAQ. The CDR3: CASSLDSSGNTIYF. DNA for the CDR3: TGTGCCAGCAGCTTAGACAGCTCTGGAAACACCATATATTTT.

The V and J genes are TRBV30 and TRBJ1-2; tentatively, D is TRBD1 (5 bases). Per the germline V gene, CDR1 is GTSNPN and CDR2 is SVGIG (reference sequence). V shed 0 bases and J shed 4 bases, with 12 bases lying between them. The CDR3 has 14 amino acids. In DNA, the CDR3 is TGTGCCTGGAGTGTAGTGGGGGTGACCTATGGCTACACCTTC. Protein: CAWSVVGVTYGYTF.

The J gene is TRBJ2-2, the V gene TRBV7-7, with unresolved D. Trimming shortened V by 5 bases and J by 0 bases, and 4 bases separated the two germline ends. There are 13 residues in the CDR3. Germline values: CDR1 SSHAT, CDR2 FNYEAQ (reference sequence). The CDR3 DNA reads TGTGCCAGCAGCCCAACGAACACCGGGGAGCTGTTTTTT. Its translation: CASSPTNTGELFF.

The J gene is TRBJ2-7, the V gene TRBV5-1; TRBD1 aligns across 8 bases. Germline trimming cut 2 bases from V and 3 bases from J; bases unmatched to any gene: 4. Germline assignment: CDR1 SGHRS and CDR2 YFSETQ. The CDR3 has 14 amino acids. The DNA of the CDR3 is TGCGCCAGCAGCTTCGGACAGGGCTTCTACGAGCAGTACTTC. The encoded protein is CASSFGQGFYEQYF. Full variable domain (outside the CDR3, taken from reference TRBV5-1 and TRBJ2-7): KAGVTQTPRYLIKTRGQQVTLSCSPISGHRSVSWYQQTPGQGLQFLFEYFSETQRNKGNFPGRFSGRQFSNSRSEMNVSTLELGDSALYLCASSFGQGFYEQYFGPGTRLTVT.

This sequence joins TRBV6-8 and TRBJ1-5; perhaps TRBD1 as D (5 bases). CDR1 MNHGY and CDR2 SAAAGT come from the germline V gene. CDR3 length: 16 amino acids. Trimming removed 2 bases from V and 7 bases from J, with 18 bases in between. Written as DNA, the CDR3 is TGTGCCAGCAGTTACAAGGGAGGGGTGAAAGGGCAGCCCCAGCATTTT. Its protein product is CASSYKGGVKGQPQHF.

The genes are TRBV12-5 and TRBJ2-1; 7 bases agree with TRBD2. Germline CDR1 is LGHNT and CDR2 is FRNRAP. The CDR3 has 14 amino acids. Trimming at V came to 1 base and at J to 10 bases, leaving 7 bases not matched to a gene. The DNA for the CDR3 is TGTGCTAGTGGTTTGGGGGAGCGGGGCGGCGAGCAGTTCTTC. Protein product: CASGLGERGGEQFF.

This clone is medium-sized in the sample. V gene TRBV7-2 combines with J gene TRBJ1-5; the D gene is possibly TRBD1 (5 bases). Per germline, CDR1 SGHTA and CDR2 FQGNSA. This CDR3 has 13 residues. V was clipped by 5 bases and J by 5 bases, with 10 bases between them. CDR3 DNA sequence: TGTGCCAGCAGCCCAGGGTGGGATCAGCCCCAGCATTTT. The encoded protein is CASSPGWDQPQHF.

The gene calls are TRBV7-9 and TRBJ2-4; the D call may be TRBD1 or TRBD2 (6 bases each). V lost 2 bases and J 6 bases, leaving 8 bases between the germline ends. The CDR3 covers 13 residues. The V gene's germline CDR1 is SEHNR and CDR2 FQNEAQ (reference sequence). CDR3 coding DNA: TGTGCCAGCAGCTTAAAGGGGGGAAACATTCAGTACTTC. This gives the protein CASSLKGGNIQYF.

This chain uses TRBV28 with TRBJ1-5; D is undetermined. V lost 2 bases and J 6 bases, leaving 5 bases between the germline ends. Germline V CDR1 and CDR2: MDHEN, SYDVKM. The length of the CDR3 is 12 residues. This CDR3 is CASSLTSQPQHF. As DNA, the CDR3 is TGTGCCAGCAGTTTAACAAGTCAGCCCCAGCATTTT.

CDR3 region: CASSPARGRNEQFF. The CDR3, as DNA: TGTGCCAGCTCACCAGCGCGTGGCAGGAATGAGCAGTTCTTC. The chain couples TRBV18 to TRBJ2-1; no clear D gene. The CDR3 extends over 14 amino acids. The germline gives CDR1 KGHSH, CDR2 LQKENI. The germline V and J ends were trimmed by 2 bases and 7 bases, with 12 bases remaining between them.

This clone was recorded once. J is TRBJ2-2 and V is TRBV7-2; D may be TRBD1 (5 bases). CDR1 is SGHTA, CDR2 FQGNSA, per germline. Trimming removed 1 base from V and 4 bases from J, with 7 bases in between. The CDR3 has 14 amino acids. The CDR3 reads CASSLGRVTGELFF. CDR3 sequence (DNA): TGTGCCAGCAGCTTAGGCAGGGTCACCGGGGAGCTGTTTTTT.

The chain couples TRBV4-3 to TRBJ2-5; weak D call: TRBD2 (5 bases). Germline loops: CDR1 LGHNA, CDR2 YSLEER. CDR3 size: 16 residues. V lost 0 bases, J lost 4 bases, and 15 bases lay in between. The CDR3 sequence is CASSQEFSGSGETQYF. CDR3 DNA sequence: TGCGCCAGCAGCCAAGAATTTTCGGGGAGTGGAGAGACCCAGTACTTC.

The genes are TRBV28 and TRBJ1-4, with a weak D call TRBD1 (5 bases). Deletions cut 4 bases from V and 3 bases from J, with 15 bases between. CDR3 length: 16 residues. Germline V gene sequence: CDR1 MDHEN, CDR2 SYDVKM. For the CDR3, the DNA is TGTGCCAGCAGTTCACTTGCTCAGGGACCTAATGAAAAACTGTTTTTT. Protein sequence: CASSSLAQGPNEKLFF. Drawing the rest from reference TRBV28 and TRBJ1-4, the complete variable domain is DVKVTQSSRYLVKRTGEKVFLECVQDMDHENMFWYRQDPGLGLRLIYFSYDVKMKEKGDIPEGYSVSREKKERFSLILESASTNQTSMYLCASSSLAQGPNEKLFFGSGTQLSVL.

On this clone: This sample includes further DNA sequences coding for the same CDR3. This chain links TRBV28 with TRBJ1-2, with TRBD1 matching 9 bases. CDR3 length: 14 residues. V shed 4 bases, J shed 1 base, and the junction held 1 base outside the gene matches. Per germline, CDR1 MDHEN and CDR2 SYDVKM. Here the CDR3 DNA reads TGTGCCAGCAGTTCGACAGGGGGTAACTATGGCTACACCTTC. Protein sequence: CASSSTGGNYGYTF.

The rearrangement joins TRBV7-6 to TRBJ2-7; TRBD1 matches at 11 bases. The J segment lost 0 bases and the V segment lost 4 bases, leaving 2 bases of the junction unmatched. CDR1 is SGHVS, CDR2 FNYEAQ, per germline. This CDR3 is 15 amino acids long. CDR3 protein: CASSSGTGGSYEQYF. The CDR3 DNA sequence: TGTGCCAGCAGCTCCGGGACAGGGGGCTCCTACGAGCAGTACTTC.

As regards this clone: Other DNA sequences in this specimen translate into the identical CDR3. This chain links TRBV2 with TRBJ2-5; D call uncertain. The CDR3 has 11 residues. Trimming removed 4 bases at V and 5 bases at J, with 5 bases between. Germline V gene lookup returns CDR1 SNHLY and CDR2 FYNNEI. Here the CDR3 reads CASSVRETQYF. CDR3 nucleotides: TGTGCCAGCAGTGTAAGGGAGACCCAGTACTTC.

The chain joins TRBV7-2 to TRBJ2-1; 9 bases agree with TRBD2. After removal of 3 bases from V and 6 bases from J, the junction contained 6 bases not matched to a gene. CDR3 length: 15 amino acids. Germline CDR1 reads SGHTA; CDR2 reads FQGNSA. The chain's CDR3 is CASSFSGSAVNEQFF. In DNA, the CDR3 is TGTGCCAGCAGCTTTAGCGGGAGCGCCGTCAATGAGCAGTTCTTC.

The chain links TRBV19 to TRBJ2-5; D may be TRBD1 (5 bases). Germline values: CDR1 LNHDA, CDR2 SQIVND (reference sequence). CDR3 length: 14 amino acids. V lost 4 bases to trimming and J lost 4 bases, with 13 bases between them. The CDR3 spells CASSTRQNPETQYF. The DNA of the CDR3 is TGTGCCAGTAGTACCCGACAGAATCCAGAGACCCAGTACTTC.

Note on this clone: A read error may explain this, as a much larger clone is one base away. The same CDR3 also results from other DNA sequences found in this sample. V gene TRBV5-6 combines with J gene TRBJ1-2; a possible D gene is TRBD1 (6 bases). The CDR3 covers 14 residues. The V end lost 3 bases, the J end lost 5 bases, and 14 bases lay between the germline ends. Germline CDR1 reads SGHDT; CDR2 reads YYEEEE. The CDR3 loop is CASSSRGRGYGYTF. The DNA of the CDR3 is TGTGCCAGCAGCTCCCGGGGGCGGGGATATGGCTACACCTTC.

V usage is TRBV21-1 and J usage is TRBJ1-3. TRBV21-1 is a recognized pseudogene. The CDR3 is made up of 16 amino acids. The CDR3 is CASSKGGLHSGNTIYF. Here the CDR3 DNA reads TGTGCCAGCAGCAAAGGGGGACTGCACTCTGGAAACACCATATATTTT.

This clone has only a few counts. The rearrangement joins TRBV28 to TRBJ2-7, with a possible D match to TRBD2 (5 bases). The length of the CDR3 is 13 residues. Trimming shortened V by 2 bases and J by 3 bases, and 8 bases separated the two germline ends. Per the germline V gene, CDR1 is MDHEN and CDR2 is SYDVKM. This CDR3 is CASSLVAGYEQYF. The CDR3 nucleotides read TGTGCCAGCAGTTTAGTTGCGGGCTACGAGCAGTACTTC. The full variable domain, completed using reference TRBV28 and TRBJ2-7, is DVKVTQSSRYLVKRTGEKVFLECVQDMDHENMFWYRQDPGLGLRLIYFSYDVKMKEKGDIPEGYSVSREKKERFSLILESASTNQTSMYLCASSLVAGYEQYFGPGTRLTVT.